The T cell receptor (beta chain) described here comes from a study of T-cell memory formation after mild COVID-19. The study's findings and limits: Some responding clones appeared in pre-infection memory, suggesting cross-reactive memory joined. Nothing showed for sure that second-wave clones peaking on day 37 were SARS-CoV-2 specific. Later expanders leaned CD4+, whereas day 15 to 85 contracting clones were balanced CD4/CD8.

As to this clonotype: Its antigen is currently unknown.

V dropped 3 bases and J dropped 3 bases, with 11 bases sitting between them. The CDR3 sequence is 14 residues long. CDR1 is SGHVS and CDR2 is FQNEAQ in the germline V gene. TCRdb processed the 5' RACE reads anew with MiXCR; each CDR3 protein has one entry. The sample carries more than 75,000 distinct CDR3 sequences, about 15% recorded once. The chain is built from TRBV7-8 and TRBJ2-5; D perhaps matches TRBD2 (5 bases). This sequence was found in an adult woman who had mild COVID-19 (a few samples of this study predate the infection). Cell type and time point are not known. The sample taken for sequencing was PBMCs or a T cell subset sorted from them (not recorded which). The CDR3 protein is CASSLRALEETQYF. CDR3 nucleotide sequence: TGTGCCAGCAGCTTGCGGGCTCTAGAAGAGACCCAGTACTTC.